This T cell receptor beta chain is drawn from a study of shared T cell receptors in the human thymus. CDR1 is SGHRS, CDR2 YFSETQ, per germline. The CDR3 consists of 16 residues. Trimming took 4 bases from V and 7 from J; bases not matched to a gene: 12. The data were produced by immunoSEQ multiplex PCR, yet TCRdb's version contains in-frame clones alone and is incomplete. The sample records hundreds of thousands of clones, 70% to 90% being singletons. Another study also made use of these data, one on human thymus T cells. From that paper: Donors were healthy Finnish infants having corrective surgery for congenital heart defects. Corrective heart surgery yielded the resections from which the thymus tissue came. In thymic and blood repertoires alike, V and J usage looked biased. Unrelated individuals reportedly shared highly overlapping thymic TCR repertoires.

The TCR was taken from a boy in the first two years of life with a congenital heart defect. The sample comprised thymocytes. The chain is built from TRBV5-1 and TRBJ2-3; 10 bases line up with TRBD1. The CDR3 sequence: CASSTQRDRGPYTQYF. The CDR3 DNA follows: TGCGCCAGCAGCACCCAACGGGACAGGGGCCCGTATACGCAGTATTTT.